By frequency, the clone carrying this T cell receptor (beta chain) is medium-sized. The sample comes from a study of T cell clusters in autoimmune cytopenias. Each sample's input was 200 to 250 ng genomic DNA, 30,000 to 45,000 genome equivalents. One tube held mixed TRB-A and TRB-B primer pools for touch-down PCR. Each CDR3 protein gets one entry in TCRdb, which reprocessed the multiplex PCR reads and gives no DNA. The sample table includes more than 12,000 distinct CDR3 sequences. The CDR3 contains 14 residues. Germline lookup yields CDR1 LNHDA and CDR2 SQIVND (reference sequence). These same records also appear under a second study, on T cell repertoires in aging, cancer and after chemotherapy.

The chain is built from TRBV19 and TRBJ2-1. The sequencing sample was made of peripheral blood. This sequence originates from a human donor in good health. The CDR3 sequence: CASRYRDSYNEQFF. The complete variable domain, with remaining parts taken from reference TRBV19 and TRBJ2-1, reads DGGITQSPKYLFRKEGQNVTLSCEQNLNHDAMYWYRQDPGQGLRLIYYSQIVNDFQKGDIAEGYSVSREKKESFPLTVTSAQKNPTAFYLCASRYRDSYNEQFFGPGTRLTVL.